These 11 T cell receptor beta chains came from one sample sequenced in a study of T cells after yellow fever vaccination. Using its own MiXCR run on the 5' RACE reads, TCRdb lists one record per CDR3 protein. This sample carries 200,000 to 300,000 distinct CDR3 sequences, approximately 6.8% of them seen once, and the ten largest clones take around 1%. The source material was CD4+ T cells sorted from PBMCs, sampled on the day of the yellow fever booster vaccination. Receptors originate from a man under 40 who received the YFV17D yellow fever vaccine.

Only a few counts were recorded for this clonotype. The gene calls are TRBV20-1 and TRBJ1-5; perhaps TRBD1 as D (5 bases). This CDR3 comprises 14 residues. Germline values: CDR1 DFQATT, CDR2 SNEGSKA (reference sequence). The V end lost 3 bases, the J end lost 0 bases, and 9 bases lay between the germline ends. The CDR3 region has the DNA TGCAGTGCTAGTGGAGGGACTAGCAATCAGCCCCAGCATTTT. It codes for CSASGGTSNQPQHF.

The genes are TRBV12-5 and TRBJ2-3; no clear D. The V gene's germline CDR1 is LGHNT and CDR2 FRNRAP. Trimming took off 1 base at V and 8 bases at J, with 13 bases between the two ends. CDR3 size: 14 residues. CDR3 nucleotides: TGTGCTAGTGGTTTGGGTAGCAAAAAGGGTACGCAGTATTTT. Protein product: CASGLGSKKGTQYF.

This clonotype came up a few times. A read error may produce the germline difference seen at one junction end. The chain combines TRBV20-1 with TRBJ2-3; TRBD2 matches 14 bases. The CDR3 has 18 residues. Germline values: CDR1 DFQATT, CDR2 SNEGSKA (reference sequence). The CDR3 loop reads CCAPGTSGSLGSTDTQYF. The DNA for the CDR3 is TGCTGTGCTCCAGGGACTAGCGGGAGTCTGGGGAGCACAGATACGCAGTATTTT.

The sample holds many counts of this clonotype. The V call is TRBV20-1, the J call TRBJ1-4; TRBD1 might be the D (5 bases). V dropped 3 bases and J dropped 7 bases, with 15 bases sitting between them. There are 14 residues in the CDR3. From germline, CDR1 is DFQATT and CDR2 SNEGSKA (reference sequence). For the CDR3, the DNA is TGCAGTGCTAGTCCTGGGGGGGTTTCTGAAAAACTGTTTTTT. This gives the protein CSASPGGVSEKLFF.

This clonotype was seen ten or more times. The chain employs TRBV12-3 or TRBV12-4 and TRBJ2-1, with D perhaps being TRBD1 or TRBD2 (5 bases each). This CDR3 comprises 14 residues. V lost 6 bases to trimming and J lost 5 bases, with 14 bases between them. CDR3 DNA: TGTGCCAGCAGAGCGACCGGGGCGAACAATGAGCAGTTCTTC. Encoded protein: CASRATGANNEQFF.

This clonotype was seen repeatedly, ten times or more. V and J are TRBV10-3 and TRBJ2-1, with TRBD1 matching 7 bases. Germline assignment: CDR1 ENHRY and CDR2 SYGVKD. CDR3 length: 12 residues. Trimming took 4 bases from V and 9 from J; bases not matched to a gene: 3. CDR3: CAISAPGGEQFF. The CDR3 DNA is TGTGCCATCAGTGCCCCAGGGGGTGAGCAGTTCTTC.

This clonotype has at least ten counts. The chain has TRBV12-3 or TRBV12-4 and TRBJ1-1; perhaps TRBD1 as D (6 bases). The CDR3 has 13 residues. Trimming shortened V by 2 bases and J by 10 bases, and 14 bases separated the two germline ends. Here the CDR3 reads CASSLSTGRGAFF. The CDR3 DNA reads TGTGCCAGCAGTTTATCTACAGGGAGGGGAGCTTTCTTT.

The sample holds a few counts of this clonotype. The chain joins TRBV7-3 to TRBJ2-7; 15 bases match TRBD2. Germline V gives CDR1 SGHTA, CDR2 FQGTGA. The CDR3 consists of 17 residues. V lost 5 bases and J lost 5; bases outside the gene matches: 10. The CDR3, as DNA: TGTGCCAGCAGCGCCCAGGGACTAGCGGGAGGATTCAACGAGCAGTACTTC. This codes for CASSAQGLAGGFNEQYF.

This clonotype has a count of ten or more. The CDR3 spells CASRSPGLAVGELFF. In DNA, the CDR3 is TGTGCCAGCAGATCCCCGGGACTAGCAGTCGGGGAGCTGTTTTTT. The chain has TRBV7-8 and TRBJ2-2; TRBD2 aligns across 9 bases. Germline CDR1 and CDR2: SGHVS and FQNEAQ. Losses at the gene ends were 6 bases for V and 7 bases for J; bases not matched to a gene: 9. There are 15 residues in the CDR3.

In this sample, this clonotype turned up many times. The V call is TRBV6-5, the J call TRBJ1-6, with D uncertain. There are 15 residues in the CDR3. V lost 1 base to trimming and J lost 11 bases, with 15 bases between them. Germline lookup yields CDR1 MNHEY and CDR2 SVGAGI. The CDR3 DNA follows: TGTGCCAGCAGTTACTTATTACAAGGCGAGCCACCCCTCCACTTT. Its protein product is CASSYLLQGEPPLHF.

This clonotype was recorded at least ten times. This chain joins TRBV29-1 and TRBJ2-5; unclear D gene. This CDR3 has 13 amino acids. CDR1 and CDR2 (germline): SQVTM, ANQGSEA. V was clipped by 5 bases and J by 0 bases, with 10 bases between them. CDR3 DNA sequence: TGCAGCGTTTTGGACGGCAACCAAGAGACCCAGTACTTC. Residues: CSVLDGNQETQYF. The full variable domain, rest sourced from reference TRBV29-1 and TRBJ2-5, is SAVISQKPSRDICQRGTSLTIQCQVDSQVTMMFWYRQQPGQSLTLIATANQGSEATYESGFVIDKFPISRPNLTFSTLTVSNMSPEDSSIYLCSVLDGNQETQYFGPGTRLLVL.